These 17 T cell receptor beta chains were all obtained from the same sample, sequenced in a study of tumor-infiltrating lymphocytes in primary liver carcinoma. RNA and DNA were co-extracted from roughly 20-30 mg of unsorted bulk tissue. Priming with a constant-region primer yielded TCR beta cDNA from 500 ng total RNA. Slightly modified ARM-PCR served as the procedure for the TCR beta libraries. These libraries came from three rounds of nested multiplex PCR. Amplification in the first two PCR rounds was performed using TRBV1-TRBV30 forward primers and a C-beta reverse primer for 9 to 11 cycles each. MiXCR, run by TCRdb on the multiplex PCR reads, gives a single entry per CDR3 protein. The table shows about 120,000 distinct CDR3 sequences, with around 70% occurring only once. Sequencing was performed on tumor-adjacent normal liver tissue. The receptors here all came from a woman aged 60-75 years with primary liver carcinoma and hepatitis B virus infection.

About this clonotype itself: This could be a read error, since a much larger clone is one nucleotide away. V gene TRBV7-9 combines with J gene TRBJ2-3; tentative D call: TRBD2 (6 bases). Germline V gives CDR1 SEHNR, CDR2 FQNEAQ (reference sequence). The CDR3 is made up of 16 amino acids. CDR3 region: CDSSLSSGGAKDTQYF. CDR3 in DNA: TGTGACAGCAGCTTATCCAGCGGAGGGGCCAAGGATACGCAGTATTTT.

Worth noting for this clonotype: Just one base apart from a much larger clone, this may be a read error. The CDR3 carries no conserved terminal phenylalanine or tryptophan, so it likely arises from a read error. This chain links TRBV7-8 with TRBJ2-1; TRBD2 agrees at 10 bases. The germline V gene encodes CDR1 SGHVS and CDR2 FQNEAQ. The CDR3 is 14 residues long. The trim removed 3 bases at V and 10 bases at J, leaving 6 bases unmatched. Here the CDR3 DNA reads TGTGCCAGCAGCTTCATAGCGGGAGGTGGGGAGCAGTTCTTA. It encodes CASSFIAGGGEQFL.

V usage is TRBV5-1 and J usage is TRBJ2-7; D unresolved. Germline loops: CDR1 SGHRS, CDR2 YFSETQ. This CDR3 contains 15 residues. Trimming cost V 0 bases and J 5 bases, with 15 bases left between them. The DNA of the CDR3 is TGCGCCAGCAGCTTGGGGCCAAGGGTTTCCAACGAGCAGTACTTC. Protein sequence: CASSLGPRVSNEQYF.

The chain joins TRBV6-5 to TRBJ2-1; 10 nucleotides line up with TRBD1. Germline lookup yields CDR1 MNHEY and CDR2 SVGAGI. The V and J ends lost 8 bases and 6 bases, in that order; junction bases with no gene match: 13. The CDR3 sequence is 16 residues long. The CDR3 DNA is TGTGCCAGCCTAAGTGCCGGGACAGGGGTCGTCAATGAGCAGTTCTTC. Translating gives CASLSAGTGVVNEQFF.

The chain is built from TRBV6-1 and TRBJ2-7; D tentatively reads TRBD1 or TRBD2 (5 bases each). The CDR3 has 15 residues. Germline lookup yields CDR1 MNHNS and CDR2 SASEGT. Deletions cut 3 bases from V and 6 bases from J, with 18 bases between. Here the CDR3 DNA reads TGTGCCAGCAGTGAGATTGGGGGATCCGGGTCCGAGCAGTACTTC. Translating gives CASSEIGGSGSEQYF.

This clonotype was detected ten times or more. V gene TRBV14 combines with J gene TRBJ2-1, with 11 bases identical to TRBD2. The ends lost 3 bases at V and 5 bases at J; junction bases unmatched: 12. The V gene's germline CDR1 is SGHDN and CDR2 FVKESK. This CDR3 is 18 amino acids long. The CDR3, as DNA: TGTGCCAGCAGCCACGGCGGGACTAGCGGACCCTCAGACAATGAGCAGTTCTTC. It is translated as CASSHGGTSGPSDNEQFF.

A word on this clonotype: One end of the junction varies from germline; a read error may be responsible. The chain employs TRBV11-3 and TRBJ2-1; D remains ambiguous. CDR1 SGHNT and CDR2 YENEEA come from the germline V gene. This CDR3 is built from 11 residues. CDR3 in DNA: TGTGCTAGCAGCTTTAGTGGTGACCAGTTCTTC. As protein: CASSFSGDQFF.

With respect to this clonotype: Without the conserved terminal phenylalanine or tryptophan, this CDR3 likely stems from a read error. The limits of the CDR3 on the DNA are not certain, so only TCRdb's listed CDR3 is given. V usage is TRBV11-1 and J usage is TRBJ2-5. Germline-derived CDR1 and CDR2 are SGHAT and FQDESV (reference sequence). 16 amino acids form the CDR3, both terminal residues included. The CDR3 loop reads CTSSLGLDASLETQHL.

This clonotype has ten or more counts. DNA of the CDR3: TGTGCCAGCAGCCAAGAACTAGCCCCCTACTACGAGCAGTACTTC. It codes for CASSQELAPYYEQYF. The chain is built from TRBV14 and TRBJ2-7, with D possibly being TRBD2 (6 bases). V lost 0 bases and J 3 bases, leaving 12 bases between the germline ends. CDR3 length: 15 amino acids. Per germline, CDR1 SGHDN and CDR2 FVKESK.

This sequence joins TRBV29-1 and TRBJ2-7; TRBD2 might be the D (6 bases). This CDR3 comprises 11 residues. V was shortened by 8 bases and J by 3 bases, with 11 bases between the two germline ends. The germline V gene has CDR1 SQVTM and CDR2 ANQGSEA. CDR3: CSLGTLYEQYF. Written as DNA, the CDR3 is TGCAGCCTCGGGACTCTCTACGAGCAGTACTTC.

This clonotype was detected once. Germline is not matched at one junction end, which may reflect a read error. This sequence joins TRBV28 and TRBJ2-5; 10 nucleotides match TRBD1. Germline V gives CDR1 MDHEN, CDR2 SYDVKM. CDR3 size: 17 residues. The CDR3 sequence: CASSLTGGLRGQESQYF. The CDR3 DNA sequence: TGTGCCAGCAGCCTGACAGGGGGCTTGCGAGGCCAAGAGTCCCAGTACTTC.

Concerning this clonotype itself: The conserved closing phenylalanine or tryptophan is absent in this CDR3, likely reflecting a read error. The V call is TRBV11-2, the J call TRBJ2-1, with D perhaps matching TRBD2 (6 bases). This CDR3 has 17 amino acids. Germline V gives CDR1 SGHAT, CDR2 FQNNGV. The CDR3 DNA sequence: TGTGCAAGCAGCCCAGCGGGTTTAGGGGACTCCTACAATGAGCAGTTCATC. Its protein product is CASSPAGLGDSYNEQFI.

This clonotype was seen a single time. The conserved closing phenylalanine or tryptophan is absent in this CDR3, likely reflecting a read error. CDR3 sequence: CASRPCLDTGELFS. As DNA, the CDR3 is TGTGCCAGTAGACCGTGCCTTGACACCGGGGAGCTGTTTTCT. The V and J genes are TRBV11-1 and TRBJ2-2; D gene unclear. The CDR3 has 14 residues. Germline CDR1 and CDR2: SGHAT and FQDESV (reference sequence). Between the trimmed V and J ends, which lost 9 bases and 3 bases, there was a span of 14 bases.

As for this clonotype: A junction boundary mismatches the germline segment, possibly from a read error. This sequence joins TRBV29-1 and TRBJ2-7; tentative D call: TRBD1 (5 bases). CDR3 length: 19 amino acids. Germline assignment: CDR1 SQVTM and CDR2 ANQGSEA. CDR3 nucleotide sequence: TGTAACGTTCATACAGGTAATCCCGCTTCCAAAAACCCGACCTACGAGCAGTACTTC. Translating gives CNVHTGNPASKNPTYEQYF.

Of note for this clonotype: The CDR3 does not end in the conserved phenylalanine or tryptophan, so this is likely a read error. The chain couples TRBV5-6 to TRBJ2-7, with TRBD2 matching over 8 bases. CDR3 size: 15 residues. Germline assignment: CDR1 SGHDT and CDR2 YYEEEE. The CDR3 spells CASGLGGTRRREQYL. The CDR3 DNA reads TGTGCCAGCGGCTTGGGGGGGACTAGGAGACGCGAGCAGTACCTC.

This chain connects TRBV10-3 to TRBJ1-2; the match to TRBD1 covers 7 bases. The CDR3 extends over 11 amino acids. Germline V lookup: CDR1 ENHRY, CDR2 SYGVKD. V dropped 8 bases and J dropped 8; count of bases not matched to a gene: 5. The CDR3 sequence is CAIGQDGGYTF. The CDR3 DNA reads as TGTGCCATCGGACAGGATGGAGGCTACACCTTC.

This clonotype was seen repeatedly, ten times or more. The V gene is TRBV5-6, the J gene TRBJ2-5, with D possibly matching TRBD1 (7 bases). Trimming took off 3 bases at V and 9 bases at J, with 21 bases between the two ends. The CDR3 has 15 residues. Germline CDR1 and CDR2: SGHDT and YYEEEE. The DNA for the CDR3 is TGTGCCAGCAGCTCCCTGGGCAGGGGGGAATCGTCCCAGTACTTC. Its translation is CASSSLGRGESSQYF.